The 17 T cell receptor beta chains listed next were all sequenced from one sample in a study of shared clonotypes between healthy human individuals. Only in-frame clones appear in the TCRdb table, and some are missing; sequencing was by immunoSEQ multiplex PCR. The table includes 300,000 to 400,000 clones, more than 60% detected once. Sequencing was carried out using memory CD4+ T cells sorted from blood. Indicated subset: CD45RA-negative fraction. The receptors were gathered from a man aged 25-40 years in good health.

The rearrangement links TRBV7-2 to TRBJ2-1; D is possibly TRBD1 or TRBD2 (6 bases each). The CDR3 covers 15 residues. Germline assignment: CDR1 SGHTA and CDR2 FQGNSA. Trimming removed 3 bases from V and 7 bases from J, with 16 bases in between. This chain's CDR3 is CASSLGGVKTNEQFF. In DNA, the CDR3 is TGTGCCAGCAGCTTGGGGGGCGTCAAGACTAATGAGCAGTTCTTC.

V is TRBV27 and J is TRBJ2-2; no definite D call. The germline V gene has CDR1 MNHEY and CDR2 SMNVEV (reference sequence). V was pared by 6 bases and J by 1 base, with 9 bases between. The CDR3 covers 14 residues. The CDR3 nucleotides read TGTGCCAGCAGGTGGCGGAAGAACACCGGGGAGCTGTTTTTT. It codes for CASRWRKNTGELFF.

This chain connects TRBV28 to TRBJ2-5; D might be TRBD1 (6 bases). Germline V gene lookup returns CDR1 MDHEN and CDR2 SYDVKM. The V gene lost 4 bases and the J gene lost 4 bases, with 19 bases spanning the gap. The CDR3 totals 16 residues. CDR3 bases: TGTGCCAGCAGTTCCCCCCAGGGGCGGTTTAGAGAGACCCAGTACTTC. The encoded protein is CASSSPQGRFRETQYF.

The chain uses TRBV5-5 and TRBJ2-6; D not resolved. The CDR3 is made up of 17 amino acids. CDR1 and CDR2 from the germline V gene are SGHKS and YYEKEE (reference sequence). V lost 0 bases to trimming and J lost 0 bases, with 10 bases between them. The CDR3 is CASSLVRVGSGANVLTF. DNA for the CDR3: TGTGCCAGCAGCTTGGTTAGGGTGGGCTCTGGGGCCAACGTCCTGACTTTC.

This sequence joins TRBV11-3 and TRBJ2-5; 7 bases agree with TRBD1. The V gene end was trimmed by 5 bases and the J gene end by 4 bases; junction bases not matched to a gene: 10. Per the germline V gene, CDR1 is SGHNT and CDR2 is YENEEA. The CDR3 consists of 15 residues. Here the CDR3 DNA reads TGTGCCAGCAGCCCAGGACAGGCCGGAGGAGAGACCCAGTACTTC. This codes for CASSPGQAGGETQYF.

The table lists this clone with many counts. The chain has TRBV5-1 and TRBJ2-5, with unresolved D. V lost 0 bases and J 2 bases, leaving 11 bases between the germline ends. CDR1 is SGHRS, CDR2 YFSETQ, per germline. The CDR3 runs 15 residues. CDR3 sequence: CASSLGQTPQETQYF. CDR3 in DNA: TGCGCCAGCAGCTTGGGTCAGACACCTCAAGAGACCCAGTACTTC. Full variable domain (missing parts from reference TRBV5-1 and TRBJ2-5): KAGVTQTPRYLIKTRGQQVTLSCSPISGHRSVSWYQQTPGQGLQFLFEYFSETQRNKGNFPGRFSGRQFSNSRSEMNVSTLELGDSALYLCASSLGQTPQETQYFGPGTRLLVL.

In DNA, the CDR3 is TGTGCCAGCTTCCGGGACAGGGGGTTTAGTGGCAATCAGCCCCAGCATTTT. It translates to CASFRDRGFSGNQPQHF. The chain is built from TRBV2 and TRBJ1-5; TRBD1 agrees at 11 bases. CDR1 and CDR2 from the germline V gene are SNHLY and FYNNEI. Unmatched junction bases numbered 11, after V lost 8 bases and J lost 2 bases. The CDR3 is 17 residues long.

This clone came up once. The chain links TRBV18 to TRBJ1-1; D remains ambiguous. This CDR3 has 14 residues. CDR1 is KGHSH, CDR2 LQKENI, per germline. V was trimmed by 0 bases and J by 0 bases, leaving 5 bases between them. The CDR3 DNA sequence: TGTGCCAGCTCACCACCATCGATGAACACTGAAGCTTTCTTT. Translating it yields CASSPPSMNTEAFF.

V gene TRBV9 combines with J gene TRBJ2-3, with TRBD1 as a possible D gene (5 bases). Germline V CDR1 and CDR2: SGDLS, YYNGEE. CDR3 size: 15 residues. Trimming stripped 0 bases from V and 0 bases from J, with 8 bases between. CDR3 region: CASSVAGFSTDTQYF. The CDR3 DNA sequence: TGTGCCAGCAGCGTAGCAGGGTTCAGCACAGATACGCAGTATTTT.

This chain links TRBV2 with TRBJ1-1; tentatively, D is TRBD1 (6 bases). Germline V gene sequence: CDR1 SNHLY, CDR2 FYNNEI. The V gene lost 4 bases and the J gene lost 3 bases, with 9 bases spanning the gap. The CDR3 length is 13 residues. The CDR3 sequence: CASSGTDYTEAFF. For the CDR3, the DNA is TGTGCCAGCAGTGGGACAGACTACACTGAAGCTTTCTTT.

The genes are TRBV28 and TRBJ2-7, with D maybe TRBD2 (5 bases). The CDR3 covers 13 residues. The V end lost 1 base, the J end lost 6 bases, and 10 bases lay between the germline ends. The germline CDR1 and CDR2 sequences are MDHEN and SYDVKM. CDR3 DNA: TGTGCCAGCAGTTTATTCGGGGATCTCGAGCAGTACTTC. The encoded protein is CASSLFGDLEQYF.

This chain joins TRBV19 and TRBJ2-1; a weak D match, TRBD2 (5 bases). Per the germline V gene, CDR1 is LNHDA and CDR2 is SQIVND (reference sequence). V shed 6 bases and J shed 0 bases, with 12 bases lying between them. The CDR3 has 15 residues. CDR3 nucleotide sequence: TGTGCCAGTAGGCGGACTGAAAGCTCCTACAATGAGCAGTTCTTC. It codes for CASRRTESSYNEQFF.

The genes are TRBV10-3 and TRBJ2-3; TRBD1 matches at 8 bases. The CDR3 is 12 residues long. Germline V gene lookup returns CDR1 ENHRY and CDR2 SYGVKD. The V segment lost 11 bases and the J segment 1 base; nucleotides outside the gene matches: 2. In DNA, the CDR3 is TGTGCCTCACAGGGGGGCACAGATACGCAGTATTTT. Residues: CASQGGTDTQYF.

The chain carries TRBV5-1 and TRBJ2-7, with D possibly being TRBD1 or TRBD2 (5 bases each). The V and J ends lost 4 bases and 3 bases respectively, with 14 bases between them. The CDR3 is 14 amino acids. CDR1 is SGHRS and CDR2 is YFSETQ in the germline V gene. The CDR3 protein is CASSQNRGFYEQYF. The CDR3 bases are TGCGCCAGCAGCCAGAACCGGGGCTTCTACGAGCAGTACTTC. Using reference TRBV5-1 and TRBJ2-7 for the parts outside the CDR3, the full variable domain is KAGVTQTPRYLIKTRGQQVTLSCSPISGHRSVSWYQQTPGQGLQFLFEYFSETQRNKGNFPGRFSGRQFSNSRSEMNVSTLELGDSALYLCASSQNRGFYEQYFGPGTRLTVT.

The CDR3 reads CASSLGGIESEQYF. Here the CDR3 DNA reads TGCGCCAGCAGCTTGGGGGGTATCGAAAGTGAGCAGTACTTC. J is TRBJ2-7 and V is TRBV5-1; D is ambiguous. The CDR3 extends over 14 amino acids. V dropped 0 bases and J dropped 7 bases, with 14 bases sitting between them. CDR1 is SGHRS and CDR2 is YFSETQ in the germline V gene.

The rearrangement joins TRBV11-2 to TRBJ2-3; possibly TRBD2 for D (5 bases). V was pared by 4 bases and J by 0 bases, with 8 bases between. The length of the CDR3 is 14 residues. CDR1 is SGHAT and CDR2 is FQNNGV in the germline V gene. In nucleotides, the CDR3 is TGTGCCAGCAGCTGGAGCGGAAGCACAGATACGCAGTATTTT. Translation: CASSWSGSTDTQYF.

The V gene is TRBV7-2, the J gene TRBJ2-1, with 7 bases identical to TRBD2. Germline V gene lookup returns CDR1 SGHTA and CDR2 FQGNSA. CDR3 length equals 18 residues. With V trimmed by 5 bases and J by 1 base, 14 bases remained unmatched. CDR3 in DNA: TGTGCCAGCAGCCCCCGGGGTTACCGAGCGGGATCCTACAATGAGCAGTTCTTC. This codes for CASSPRGYRAGSYNEQFF.